The 30 T cell receptor beta chains in this list originate from one sample, sequenced in a study of control samples from healthy donors and cancer patients. Only in-frame clones appear in the TCRdb table, and some are missing; sequencing was by immunoSEQ multiplex PCR. The table shows tens of thousands of clones, with roughly 65% occurring only once. Specimen: formalin-fixed, paraffin-embedded tissue. These receptors came from a male donor with melanoma.

This clone was seen a handful of times. The rearrangement joins TRBV3-1 (or the pseudogene TRBV3-2) to TRBJ1-6; a possible D gene is TRBD1 (5 bases). The length of the CDR3 is 15 residues. Trimming stripped 1 base from V and 9 bases from J, with 13 bases between. The germline gives CDR1 LGHDT, CDR2 YNNKEL (reference sequence). CDR3 nucleotide sequence: TGTGCCAGCAGCCAAGGGCTCATTGGGGGTTCACCCCTCCACTTT. As protein: CASSQGLIGGSPLHF.

The chain combines TRBV29-1 with TRBJ1-6; 7 nucleotides match TRBD1. Germline V gene data show CDR1 as SQVTM and CDR2 as ANQGSEA. The J segment lost 7 bases and the V segment lost 3 bases, leaving 3 bases of the junction unmatched. There are 13 residues in the CDR3. This CDR3 is CSVDPGGNSPLHF. The CDR3 DNA reads TGCAGCGTTGATCCAGGGGGGAATTCACCCCTCCACTTT.

The chain uses TRBV7-9 and TRBJ2-3; 8 bases line up with TRBD2. Germline CDR1 is SEHNR and CDR2 is FQNEAQ (reference sequence). Trimming removed 5 bases from V and 1 base from J; junction bases left unmatched: 5. This CDR3 region has 15 residues. CDR3 DNA sequence: TGTGCCAGCAGCCCGCGGACTAGCCGCACAGATACGCAGTATTTT. The encoded protein is CASSPRTSRTDTQYF.

This clone was seen a single time. The chain joins TRBV6-5 to TRBJ2-5; 11 positions agree with TRBD2. Germline-derived CDR1 and CDR2 are MNHEY and SVGAGI. The CDR3 spans 15 residues. The V segment lost 6 bases and the J segment 3 bases; nucleotides outside the gene matches: 6. CDR3 region: CASSLGLAGKETQYF. The CDR3 DNA follows: TGTGCCAGCAGCCTCGGACTAGCGGGTAAAGAGACCCAGTACTTC.

This clone was counted only a few times. Additional DNA sequences in this sample encode the identical CDR3. The chain recombines TRBV6-6 with TRBJ2-7; the D gene is possibly TRBD1 (6 bases). Trimming left V 0 bases short and J 2 bases short, with 8 bases between. Germline V gene lookup returns CDR1 MNHNY and CDR2 SVGAGI (reference sequence). This CDR3 is built from 14 residues. The CDR3 DNA reads TGTGCCAGCAGTTACTCGCAGGGGACCTACGAGCAGTACTTC. Translation: CASSYSQGTYEQYF.

This chain uses TRBV2 with TRBJ1-5, with TRBD1 as a possible D gene (6 bases). The germline V gene has CDR1 SNHLY and CDR2 FYNNEI. V was clipped by 7 bases and J by 2 bases, with 6 bases between them. The CDR3 totals 12 residues. The CDR3 bases are TGTGCCAGCAACAGGGGCAATCAGCCCCAGCATTTT. Translated, it gives CASNRGNQPQHF.

The chain is built from TRBV7-2 and TRBJ2-7, with TRBD2 matching 13 bases. The V gene end was trimmed by 5 bases and the J gene end by 6 bases; junction bases not matched to a gene: 4. From germline, CDR1 is SGHTA and CDR2 FQGNSA. The CDR3 consists of 14 residues. CDR3 sequence reads: CASSRGLAGSEQYF. CDR3 coding DNA: TGTGCCAGCAGCCGGGGACTAGCGGGATCCGAGCAGTACTTC.

This chain uses TRBV11-2 with TRBJ2-3; tentatively, D is TRBD2 (6 bases). V was cut by 5 bases and J by 3 bases, with 18 bases left in between. Germline V CDR1 and CDR2: SGHAT, FQNNGV. This CDR3 region has 16 residues. The CDR3 loop reads CASSPGRGGTTDTQYF. The CDR3 DNA follows: TGTGCCAGCAGCCCGGGTAGAGGAGGGACGACAGATACGCAGTATTTT.

Turning to this clone: The same CDR3 can be traced to other DNA sequences in this sample. This sequence joins TRBV29-1 and TRBJ2-7; D perhaps matches TRBD1 (5 bases). The V and J ends lost 4 bases and 2 bases respectively, with 9 bases between them. Germline CDR1 reads SQVTM; CDR2 reads ANQGSEA. The CDR3 is 12 amino acids. Here the CDR3 DNA reads TGCAGCGTTGCTCAGGGCCCCTACGAGCAGTACTTC. Translation: CSVAQGPYEQYF.

This rearrangement joins TRBV6-5 to TRBJ2-5; D may be TRBD1 (6 bases). CDR1 MNHEY and CDR2 SVGAGI come from the germline V gene. CDR3 length equals 14 residues. V was shortened by 8 bases and J by 0 bases, with 13 bases between the two germline ends. The DNA of the CDR3 is TGTGCCAGCTTAAGGGGACAAGACCAAGAGACCCAGTACTTC. Protein product: CASLRGQDQETQYF.

This chain uses TRBV5-4 with TRBJ2-7; tentatively, D is TRBD2 (7 bases). CDR1 and CDR2 from the germline V gene are SGHNT and YYREEE (reference sequence). V shed 2 bases and J shed 4 bases, with 13 bases lying between them. The CDR3 is 14 amino acids. CDR3 loop: CASSFGGGGYEQYF. The CDR3 DNA sequence: TGTGCCAGCAGCTTTGGAGGGGGGGGATACGAGCAGTACTTC.

V is TRBV7-2 and J is TRBJ2-1, with 8 nucleotides matching TRBD2. This CDR3 has 16 amino acids. V lost 6 bases and J lost 2; bases outside the gene matches: 9. Per germline, CDR1 SGHTA and CDR2 FQGNSA. CDR3 region: CASRSRVAGPYNEQFF. The CDR3, as DNA: TGTGCCAGCAGATCGAGGGTAGCGGGGCCCTACAATGAGCAGTTCTTC.

This clone was detected many times. This rearrangement joins TRBV18 to TRBJ2-7, with 8 bases that match TRBD2. The CDR3 spans 14 residues. V lost 3 bases to trimming and J lost 0 bases; unmatched junction nucleotides: 1. CDR1 and CDR2 from the germline V gene are KGHSH and LQKENI. The CDR3 loop is CASSPTSGSYEQYF. The CDR3 DNA sequence: TGTGCCAGCTCACCCACTAGCGGCTCCTACGAGCAGTACTTC.

The chain joins TRBV2 to TRBJ2-3; D call uncertain. V lost 0 bases and J lost 0, with 4 bases in between. Germline V gene lookup returns CDR1 SNHLY and CDR2 FYNNEI. The CDR3 is 14 residues long. The CDR3 protein is CASSEAGSTDTQYF. The DNA of the CDR3 is TGTGCCAGCAGTGAAGCCGGGAGCACAGATACGCAGTATTTT.

This CDR3 is CASIGAVRLFF. The DNA for the CDR3 is TGTGCCAGCATTGGGGCCGTGCGACTGTTTTTT. V and J are TRBV2 and TRBJ1-4; tentative D call: TRBD1 (5 bases). The CDR3 has 11 amino acids. Germline V gene sequence: CDR1 SNHLY, CDR2 FYNNEI. V lost 7 bases and J 13 bases, leaving 13 bases between the germline ends.

The table lists this clone with a count of one. This sequence joins TRBV5-4 and TRBJ1-3; 9 bases are a match to TRBD1. This CDR3 has 15 residues. Germline values: CDR1 SGHNT, CDR2 YYREEE (reference sequence). Trimming at V came to 4 bases and at J to 4 bases, leaving 6 bases not matched to a gene. Here the CDR3 reads CASSQGQGGGNTIYF. The CDR3, as DNA: TGTGCCAGCAGCCAGGGACAGGGAGGGGGAAACACCATATATTTT.

As concerns this clone: At one of its ends the junction is not consistent with the germline gene, which may arise from a read error. The chain uses TRBV11-3 and TRBJ2-7; no definite D call. The CDR3 runs to 12 residues. CDR1 is SGHNT and CDR2 is YENEEA in the germline V gene. CDR3 amino acids: CASSLDSYEQYF. Here the CDR3 DNA reads TGTGCCAGCAGCCTAGACTCTTACGAGCAGTACTTC. Combining the CDR3 with reference TRBV11-3 and TRBJ2-7 gives the whole variable domain EAGVVQSPRYKIIEKKQPVAFWCNPISGHNTLYWYLQNLGQGPELLIRYENEEAVDDSQLPKDRFSAERLKGVDSTLKIQPAELGDSAVYLCASSLDSYEQYFGPGTRLTVT.

The chain employs TRBV12-3 or TRBV12-4 and TRBJ2-3; D is uncertain. The V and J ends lost 6 bases and 6 bases respectively, with 13 bases between them. The CDR3 has 13 residues. DNA of the CDR3: TGTGCCAGCAGGGGCGATGTTTCGGATACGCAGTATTTT. Encoded protein: CASRGDVSDTQYF.

The rearrangement joins TRBV5-4 to TRBJ1-1; D ambiguous. From germline, CDR1 is SGHNT and CDR2 YYREEE (reference sequence). CDR3 length equals 13 residues. V gave up 3 bases and J gave up 1 base, with 7 bases separating them. CDR3 sequence (DNA): TGTGCCAGCAGCTCGACCGCGAACACTGAAGCTTTCTTT. The encoded protein is CASSSTANTEAFF.

V is TRBV21-1 and J is TRBJ2-6; no DNA check was done on the table's D call, TRBD1. TRBV21-1 is designated a pseudogene. This CDR3 is 19 amino acids long. The CDR3 reads CASSETGTGGASGANVLTF. The CDR3 nucleotides are TGTGCCAGCAGCGAAACGGGGACAGGGGGCGCTTCTGGGGCCAACGTCCTGACTTTC.

In DNA, the CDR3 is TGTGCCAGCAGCCGTAGGACGGATACCTACGAGCAGTACTTC. Its translation is CASSRRTDTYEQYF. This chain joins TRBV3-1 (or the pseudogene TRBV3-2) and TRBJ2-7; the D is unclear. Trimming removed 4 bases at V and 2 bases at J, with 12 bases between. The CDR3 runs 14 residues. CDR1 LGHDT and CDR2 YNNKEL come from the germline V gene (reference sequence).

V usage is TRBV9 and J usage is TRBJ2-7, with TRBD2 matching 15 bases. CDR3 length equals 15 residues. V lost 3 bases to trimming and J lost 6 bases; unmatched junction nucleotides: 4. CDR1 is SGDLS and CDR2 is YYNGEE in the germline V gene. CDR3 nucleotides: TGTGCCAGCAGCGCAGGGGGACTAGCGGGAGGCGAGCAGTACTTC. It specifies CASSAGGLAGGEQYF. Full variable domain (missing parts from reference TRBV9 and TRBJ2-7): DSGVTQTPKHLITATGQRVTLRCSPRSGDLSVYWYQQSLDQGLQFLIQYYNGEERAKGNILERFSAQQFPDLHSELNLSSLELGDSALYFCASSAGGLAGGEQYFGPGTRLTVT.

CDR3 in amino acids: CASSPPTGTGPYEQYF. The CDR3 nucleotides read TGTGCCAGTAGCCCACCAACCGGGACAGGGCCCTACGAGCAGTACTTC. This chain uses TRBV19 with TRBJ2-7, with 9 bases that match TRBD1. CDR1 LNHDA and CDR2 SQIVND come from the germline V gene (reference sequence). V lost 6 bases, J lost 2 bases, and 11 bases stayed unmatched. The CDR3 length is 16 residues.

This clone was found a few times. CDR3 protein: CASSPQREPIDEQFF. For the CDR3, the DNA is TGTGCCAGCAGCCCGCAGCGGGAGCCCATCGATGAGCAGTTCTTC. The chain is built from TRBV7-3 and TRBJ2-1, with TRBD2 matching over 8 bases. The CDR3 contains 15 residues. J lost 8 bases, V lost 5 bases, and 11 bases had no gene match. Germline V CDR1 and CDR2: SGHTA, FQGTGA.

The sample holds a few counts of this clone. V is TRBV28 and J is TRBJ2-1; TRBD1 agrees at 8 bases. The CDR3 contains 15 residues. V was pared by 5 bases and J by 7 bases, with 10 bases of the junction left unmatched. From germline, CDR1 is MDHEN and CDR2 SYDVKM. CDR3 coding DNA: TGTGCCAGCAGTGTAGGACAGGGTTTAGTGAATGAGCAGTTCTTC. This encodes CASSVGQGLVNEQFF.

The CDR3 coding sequence is TGTGCCACCAGCAGTACAGGGGGGGTAGGCAAAGCTTTCTTT. As protein: CATSSTGGVGKAFF. The chain combines TRBV15 with TRBJ1-1; 8 nucleotides align to TRBD1. CDR1 is LNHNV, CDR2 YYDKDF, per germline (reference sequence). CDR3 length equals 14 residues. With 3 bases clipped from V and 9 bases from J, the junction kept 9 bases outside the gene matches.

In its sample, this clone was seen once. The J gene is TRBJ2-1, the V gene TRBV19; a possible D gene is TRBD2 (6 bases). There are 12 residues in the CDR3. Germline assignment: CDR1 LNHDA and CDR2 SQIVND (reference sequence). V was pared by 3 bases and J by 10 bases, with 10 bases between. This chain's CDR3 is CASSMGGGEQFF. The CDR3 nucleotides are TGTGCCAGTAGTATGGGAGGAGGGGAGCAGTTCTTC.

The rearrangement joins TRBV28 to TRBJ1-4; D gene ambiguous. V was pared by 4 bases and J by 9 bases, with 24 bases between. This CDR3 comprises 17 residues. Germline V gene sequence: CDR1 MDHEN, CDR2 SYDVKM. Here the CDR3 DNA reads TGTGCCAGCAGTTCCCCCTGGGTGGGATTCAAAAGTAAAAAACTGTTTTTT. Translating it yields CASSSPWVGFKSKKLFF.

The J gene is TRBJ1-2, the V gene TRBV6-2 or TRBV6-3; possible D gene TRBD1, 5 bases. Germline-derived CDR1 and CDR2 are MNHEY and SVGEGT. V was clipped by 5 bases and J by 0 bases, with 13 bases between them. This CDR3 has 15 residues. In DNA, the CDR3 is TGTGCCAGCAGTATGACAGCGTCATCTAACTATGGCTACACCTTC. This sequence encodes CASSMTASSNYGYTF.

The CDR3 region has the DNA TGTGCCAGCAGCCTGCCGGACAAGAACACTGAAGCTTTCTTT. Amino acid sequence: CASSLPDKNTEAFF. This rearrangement joins TRBV14 to TRBJ1-1; tentative D call: TRBD1 (5 bases). This CDR3 contains 14 residues. The germline V gene has CDR1 SGHDN and CDR2 FVKESK. Trimming shortened V by 4 bases and J by 1 base, and 10 bases separated the two germline ends.